This is a list of T cell receptor beta chains from one sample in a study of blood T cell repertoires in COVID-19. Measured with immunoSEQ multiplex PCR; TCRdb has only the in-frame clones, and not every one. The table has 150,000 to 200,000 clones, 86% seen once. Sequenced sample: peripheral blood. These receptors all come from a man between 60 and 75 years old with acute or convalescent COVID-19. Both conserved end residues are part of each CDR3. Each record gives: CDR3 DNA, CDR3 protein, V gene, D gene, J gene, clone size. The D gene is left open where the match is weak. Size is stated for part of the rows, as once, few or many counts, or as a class when the clone is expanded.

CDR3 DNA: TGTGCCAGTAGTGGTCGGGAGGCCCACAATGAGCAGTTCTTC
CDR3 protein: CASSGREAHNEQFF
V gene: TRBV19
D gene: TRBD2
J gene: TRBJ2-1
clone size: once

CDR3 DNA: TGCAGCGTTGAAGCCCCCCCGGCAGATACGCAGTATTTT
CDR3 protein: CSVEAPPADTQYF
V gene: TRBV29-1
D gene: NA
J gene: TRBJ2-3
clone size: once

CDR3 DNA: TGTGCCAGCAGCTTAGGTGGGGGGCAGCCCCAGCATTTT
CDR3 protein: CASSLGGGQPQHF
V gene: TRBV7-9
D gene: NA
J gene: TRBJ1-5
clone size: NA

CDR3 DNA: TGTGCCAGCAGGTTCTGGGACATTCAAGAGACCCAGTACTTC
CDR3 protein: CASRFWDIQETQYF
V gene: TRBV28
D gene: NA
J gene: TRBJ2-5
clone size: NA

CDR3 DNA: TGTGCCAGCAGCTTGCGTAGTAATTCACCCCTCCACTTT
CDR3 protein: CASSLRSNSPLHF
V gene: TRBV7-9
D gene: NA
J gene: TRBJ1-6
clone size: once

CDR3 DNA: TGCGCCAGCAGTTCTCCGACTAGCGGGAGACAGAGCGGGGAGCTGTTTTTT
CDR3 protein: CASSSPTSGRQSGELFF
V gene: TRBV10-2
D gene: TRBD2
J gene: TRBJ2-2
clone size: NA

CDR3 DNA: TGTGCCAGCAGCTTCCCCGGGTCGAATGAAAAACTGTTTTTT
CDR3 protein: CASSFPGSNEKLFF
V gene: TRBV11-2
D gene: NA
J gene: TRBJ1-4
clone size: NA

CDR3 DNA: TGTGCCAGCAGTTTAGGTCGCTTTGTGGGAGGCGGTGGGGATACGCAGTATTTT
CDR3 protein: CASSLGRFVGGGGDTQYF
V gene: TRBV28
D gene: NA
J gene: TRBJ2-3
clone size: once

CDR3 DNA: TGTGCCAGCAGTGAAGGGACAGCGAAGGGGGAGACCCAGTACTTC
CDR3 protein: CASSEGTAKGETQYF
V gene: TRBV6-1
D gene: NA
J gene: TRBJ2-5
clone size: NA

CDR3 DNA: TGTGCCAGCAGTCGACTTAATTCACCCCTCCACTTT
CDR3 protein: CASSRLNSPLHF
V gene: TRBV6-5
D gene: NA
J gene: TRBJ1-6
clone size: NA

CDR3 DNA: TGCAGCGTTGAGGGACACCCGAACACCGGGGAGCTGTTTTTT
CDR3 protein: CSVEGHPNTGELFF
V gene: TRBV29-1
D gene: NA
J gene: TRBJ2-2
clone size: NA

CDR3 DNA: TGTGCCAGCAGCGTAGGGGAGCGGAAACAAGAGACCCAGTACTTC
CDR3 protein: CASSVGERKQETQYF
V gene: TRBV9
D gene: NA
J gene: TRBJ2-5
clone size: NA

CDR3 DNA: TGCGCCAGCAGCCCCAGGCTCATGGACACTGAAGCTTTCTTT
CDR3 protein: CASSPRLMDTEAFF
V gene: TRBV5-1
D gene: NA
J gene: TRBJ1-1
clone size: NA

CDR3 DNA: TGTGCCAGCAGCTCGGCCGGTGGACAGGGAGGTACCGGGGAGCTGTTTTTT
CDR3 protein: CASSSAGGQGGTGELFF
V gene: TRBV5-4
D gene: TRBD1
J gene: TRBJ2-2
clone size: NA

CDR3 DNA: TGTGCCAGCAACGAGGGACAGGGGATTGAAAAACTGTTTTTT
CDR3 protein: CASNEGQGIEKLFF
V gene: TRBV9
D gene: TRBD1
J gene: TRBJ1-4
clone size: NA

CDR3 DNA: TGTGCCAGCAGCTTACTACTAGCGGGAGGGGACAATGAGCAGTTCTTC
CDR3 protein: CASSLLLAGGDNEQFF
V gene: TRBV11-3
D gene: TRBD2
J gene: TRBJ2-1
clone size: NA

CDR3 DNA: TGTGCCAGTAGGGGGGGCTACGAGCAGTACTTC
CDR3 protein: CASRGGYEQYF
V gene: TRBV19
D gene: NA
J gene: TRBJ2-7
clone size: NA

CDR3 DNA: TGCGCCAGCAGTGAGCTGGAGGTCGGGGAGCTGTTTTTT
CDR3 protein: CASSELEVGELFF
V gene: TRBV10-2
D gene: NA
J gene: TRBJ2-2
clone size: NA

CDR3 DNA: TGTGCCAGCAGCGCTTCGTACTCCTACGAGCAGTACTTC
CDR3 protein: CASSASYSYEQYF
V gene: TRBV9
D gene: NA
J gene: TRBJ2-7
clone size: NA

CDR3 DNA: TGTGCCAGCAGTGTGCTAAGTCAGCCCCAGCATTTT
CDR3 protein: CASSVLSQPQHF
V gene: TRBV2
D gene: NA
J gene: TRBJ1-5
clone size: NA

CDR3 DNA: TGTGCCATCACTGGACAGGGAACGAGGACTGAAGCTTTCTTT
CDR3 protein: CAITGQGTRTEAFF
V gene: TRBV28
D gene: TRBD1
J gene: TRBJ1-1
clone size: NA

CDR3 DNA: TGTGCCAGCAGCTTGGAGGGAAGTTGGGGACTAGCGGGAGGCACCGGGGAGCTGTTTTTT
CDR3 protein: CASSLEGSWGLAGGTGELFF
V gene: TRBV5-5
D gene: TRBD2
J gene: TRBJ2-2
clone size: NA

CDR3 DNA: TGTGCCAGCAGTTTGGGAGGGGGCTACACCTTC
CDR3 protein: CASSLGGGYTF
V gene: TRBV12-3/TRBV12-4
D gene: NA
J gene: TRBJ1-2
clone size: NA

CDR3 DNA: TGTGCCAGCAGCCGCAGGGACTCCTACGAGCAGTACTTC
CDR3 protein: CASSRRDSYEQYF
V gene: TRBV11-1
D gene: NA
J gene: TRBJ2-7
clone size: NA

CDR3 DNA: TGCGCCAGCAGCGGAGGACAGCCCCAAGATACCCAGTACTTC
CDR3 protein: CASSGGQPQDTQYF
V gene: TRBV5-1
D gene: NA
J gene: TRBJ2-5
clone size: NA

CDR3 DNA: TGTGCCAGCAGTGACTCGATACAGGATCCTGGAAACACCATATATTTT
CDR3 protein: CASSDSIQDPGNTIYF
V gene: TRBV6-4
D gene: NA
J gene: TRBJ1-3
clone size: NA

CDR3 DNA: TGTGCCAGCAGTTTCATCGGTCACTATGGCTACACCTTC
CDR3 protein: CASSFIGHYGYTF
V gene: TRBV28
D gene: NA
J gene: TRBJ1-2
clone size: NA

CDR3 DNA: TGCGCCAGCAGCCAAGAACCCACAGGGCCCCAGTACTTC
CDR3 protein: CASSQEPTGPQYF
V gene: TRBV4-1
D gene: NA
J gene: TRBJ2-5
clone size: few

CDR3 DNA: TGTGCCTGGAGTCTAGGACAGATCAATGAGCAGTTCTTC
CDR3 protein: CAWSLGQINEQFF
V gene: TRBV30
D gene: NA
J gene: TRBJ2-1
clone size: NA

CDR3 DNA: TGTGCCAGCAGGACTAGCGGAGGACTCTACAATGAGCAGTTCTTC
CDR3 protein: CASRTSGGLYNEQFF
V gene: TRBV2
D gene: TRBD2
J gene: TRBJ2-1
clone size: NA

CDR3 DNA: TGTGCCAGCAGCCCGACAGGCCGGAACACTGAAGCTTTCTTT
CDR3 protein: CASSPTGRNTEAFF
V gene: TRBV5-4
D gene: NA
J gene: TRBJ1-1
clone size: few

CDR3 DNA: TGCAGCGCCACAGGGGGTAGCAATCAGCCCCAGCATTTT
CDR3 protein: CSATGGSNQPQHF
V gene: TRBV29-1
D gene: TRBD1
J gene: TRBJ1-5
clone size: NA

CDR3 DNA: TGTGCCACCAGTGAGCTGGGACAGCAAAACACCGGGGAGCTGTTTTTT
CDR3 protein: CATSELGQQNTGELFF
V gene: TRBV24-1
D gene: TRBD1
J gene: TRBJ2-2
clone size: NA

CDR3 DNA: TGTGCCAGCAGCTTTCGGACTAGCGGGAAGTCCTACAATGAGCAGTTCTTC
CDR3 protein: CASSFRTSGKSYNEQFF
V gene: TRBV7-2
D gene: TRBD2
J gene: TRBJ2-1
clone size: NA

CDR3 DNA: TGTGCCAGCAGCCCGTGGACTACGGACGGTAGGAATGAGCAGTTCTTC
CDR3 protein: CASSPWTTDGRNEQFF
V gene: TRBV7-6
D gene: NA
J gene: TRBJ2-1
clone size: NA

CDR3 DNA: TGCAGCGTCACCAACAGCAGATTCGAGACCCAGTACTTC
CDR3 protein: CSVTNSRFETQYF
V gene: TRBV29-1
D gene: NA
J gene: TRBJ2-5
clone size: NA

CDR3 DNA: TGTGCCAGCAGTGACTCGCTCGGGGACTTGAACACTGAAGCTTTCTTT
CDR3 protein: CASSDSLGDLNTEAFF
V gene: TRBV6-4
D gene: NA
J gene: TRBJ1-1
clone size: NA

CDR3 DNA: TGTGCCAGCAGCCCCGGGACTAGCGGGCCTAAATACATTCAGTACTTC
CDR3 protein: CASSPGTSGPKYIQYF
V gene: TRBV28
D gene: TRBD2
J gene: TRBJ2-4
clone size: NA

CDR3 DNA: TGTGCCATCGGGGGACTAGCGGGAATCGCCGGGGAGCTGTTTTTT
CDR3 protein: CAIGGLAGIAGELFF
V gene: TRBV10-3
D gene: TRBD2
J gene: TRBJ2-2
clone size: NA

CDR3 DNA: TGCGCCAGCAGCCAGGGGCGCCTCTATGGCTACACCTTC
CDR3 protein: CASSQGRLYGYTF
V gene: TRBV5-1
D gene: NA
J gene: TRBJ1-2
clone size: NA

CDR3 DNA: TGCGCCAGCAGCCCTACAGGGTCTGGAAACACCATATATTTT
CDR3 protein: CASSPTGSGNTIYF
V gene: TRBV5-1
D gene: NA
J gene: TRBJ1-3
clone size: NA

CDR3 DNA: TGTGCCAGCAGCTTGTTCTCCAAAGCTAATTCTCCCTACGAGCAGTACTTC
CDR3 protein: CASSLFSKANSPYEQYF
V gene: TRBV5-6
D gene: NA
J gene: TRBJ2-7
clone size: NA

CDR3 DNA: TGTGCCAGCAGCTTATCTGGCGGGAATCAGTTCTTC
CDR3 protein: CASSLSGGNQFF
V gene: TRBV7-9
D gene: NA
J gene: TRBJ2-1
clone size: NA

CDR3 DNA: TGTGCCAGCAGTTTAGAAGCGGGGGGACTCTACGAGCAGTACTTC
CDR3 protein: CASSLEAGGLYEQYF
V gene: TRBV27
D gene: TRBD2
J gene: TRBJ2-7
clone size: NA

CDR3 DNA: TGTGCCAGCTCACCACCGAGTCTTTCGGGAGCACGGGAGCAGTACTTC
CDR3 protein: CASSPPSLSGAREQYF
V gene: TRBV18
D gene: NA
J gene: TRBJ2-7
clone size: once

CDR3 DNA: TGTGCCTGGAGTGTAGATCGAGTTCAGCCCCAGCATTTT
CDR3 protein: CAWSVDRVQPQHF
V gene: TRBV30
D gene: NA
J gene: TRBJ1-5
clone size: NA

CDR3 DNA: TGTGCCAGCAGTCCCCCCCCTACAGGTATCCCCTACGAGCAGTACTTC
CDR3 protein: CASSPPPTGIPYEQYF
V gene: TRBV27
D gene: NA
J gene: TRBJ2-7
clone size: NA

CDR3 DNA: TGTGCCAGCAGTCCCCCAGGCGGGGGTGGCTATGGCTACACCTTC
CDR3 protein: CASSPPGGGGYGYTF
V gene: TRBV28
D gene: NA
J gene: TRBJ1-2
clone size: once

CDR3 DNA: TGTGCCAGCAGCGTAGCGGGACAGCTCCTTTACGAGCAGTACTTC
CDR3 protein: CASSVAGQLLYEQYF
V gene: TRBV9
D gene: TRBD1
J gene: TRBJ2-7
clone size: NA

CDR3 DNA: TGTGCCAGCAGCTTAGAGGGGACTAGCGGGATGAGCTCCTACAATGAGCAGTTCTTC
CDR3 protein: CASSLEGTSGMSSYNEQFF
V gene: TRBV11-3
D gene: TRBD2
J gene: TRBJ2-1
clone size: NA

CDR3 DNA: TGTGCCAGCAGGTACGCCTGGCGGGGTTACAATGAGCAGTTCTTC
CDR3 protein: CASRYAWRGYNEQFF
V gene: TRBV4-2
D gene: NA
J gene: TRBJ2-1
clone size: NA

CDR3 DNA: TGTGCCAGCAGTCTAGGACAGGGCAGCACAGATACGCAGTATTTT
CDR3 protein: CASSLGQGSTDTQYF
V gene: TRBV27
D gene: TRBD1
J gene: TRBJ2-3
clone size: once

CDR3 DNA: TGTGCCAGCTCACTGACAGGGCTACAGCCCCAGCATTTT
CDR3 protein: CASSLTGLQPQHF
V gene: TRBV18
D gene: TRBD1
J gene: TRBJ1-5
clone size: NA

CDR3 DNA: TGCGCCAGCAGTGAGTCCGGGAGAGCAGGGACCCAGTACTTC
CDR3 protein: CASSESGRAGTQYF
V gene: TRBV10-2
D gene: NA
J gene: TRBJ2-5
clone size: once

CDR3 DNA: TGTGCCAGCAGCCATGGGGGACTAGCGGGAGGGCCGTCGGGCACCGGGGAGCTGTTTTTT
CDR3 protein: CASSHGGLAGGPSGTGELFF
V gene: TRBV11-3
D gene: TRBD2
J gene: TRBJ2-2
clone size: NA

CDR3 DNA: TGTGCCAGCAGTTTATACGGGGGGCAGGGTGGTTCTAATGAAAAACTGTTTTTT
CDR3 protein: CASSLYGGQGGSNEKLFF
V gene: TRBV27
D gene: NA
J gene: TRBJ1-4
clone size: once

CDR3 DNA: TGTGCCAGCAGTGCCGGGACTAGCGGAAACAATGAGCAGTTCTTC
CDR3 protein: CASSAGTSGNNEQFF
V gene: TRBV6-6
D gene: TRBD2
J gene: TRBJ2-1
clone size: NA

CDR3 DNA: TGCGCCAGCGCTGAGGGACAGTTCAATGAAAAACTGTTTTTT
CDR3 protein: CASAEGQFNEKLFF
V gene: TRBV5-1
D gene: TRBD1
J gene: TRBJ1-4
clone size: NA